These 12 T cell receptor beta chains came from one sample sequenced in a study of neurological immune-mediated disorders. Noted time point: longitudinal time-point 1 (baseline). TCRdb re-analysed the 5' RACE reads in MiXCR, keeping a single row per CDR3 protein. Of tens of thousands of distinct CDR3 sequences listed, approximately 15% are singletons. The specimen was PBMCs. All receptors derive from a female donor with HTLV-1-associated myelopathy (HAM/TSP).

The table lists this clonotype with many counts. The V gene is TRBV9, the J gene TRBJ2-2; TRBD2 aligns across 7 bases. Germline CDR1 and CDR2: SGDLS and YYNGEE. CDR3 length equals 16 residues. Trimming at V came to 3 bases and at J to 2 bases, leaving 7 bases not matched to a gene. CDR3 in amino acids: CASSGRGTTNTGELFF. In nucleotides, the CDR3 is TGTGCCAGCAGCGGACGCGGGACTACCAACACCGGGGAGCTGTTTTTT.

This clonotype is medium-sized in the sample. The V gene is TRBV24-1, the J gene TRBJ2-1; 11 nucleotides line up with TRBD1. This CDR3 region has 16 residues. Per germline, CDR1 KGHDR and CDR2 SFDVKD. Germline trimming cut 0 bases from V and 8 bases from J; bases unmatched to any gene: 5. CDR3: CATSDLGTGGGDEQFF. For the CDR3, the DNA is TGTGCCACCAGTGATTTGGGGACAGGGGGTGGCGATGAGCAGTTCTTC.

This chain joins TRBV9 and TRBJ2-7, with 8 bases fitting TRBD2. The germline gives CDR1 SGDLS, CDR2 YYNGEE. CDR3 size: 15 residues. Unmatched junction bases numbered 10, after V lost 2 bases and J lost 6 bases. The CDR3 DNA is TGTGCCAGCAGCGTCCTAGGGGGAGCGGGGGTCGAGCAGTACTTC. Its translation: CASSVLGGAGVEQYF. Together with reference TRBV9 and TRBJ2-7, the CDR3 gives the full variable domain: DSGVTQTPKHLITATGQRVTLRCSPRSGDLSVYWYQQSLDQGLQFLIQYYNGEERAKGNILERFSAQQFPDLHSELNLSSLELGDSALYFCASSVLGGAGVEQYFGPGTRLTVT.

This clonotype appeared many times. CDR3 region: CASSPDRGEETQYF. The CDR3 bases are TGCGCCAGCAGCCCGGACAGGGGAGAAGAGACCCAGTACTTC. The V gene is TRBV5-1, the J gene TRBJ2-5; 9 bases agree with TRBD1. V shed 4 bases, J shed 3 bases, and the junction held 4 bases outside the gene matches. Germline CDR1 and CDR2: SGHRS and YFSETQ. The length of the CDR3 is 14 residues.

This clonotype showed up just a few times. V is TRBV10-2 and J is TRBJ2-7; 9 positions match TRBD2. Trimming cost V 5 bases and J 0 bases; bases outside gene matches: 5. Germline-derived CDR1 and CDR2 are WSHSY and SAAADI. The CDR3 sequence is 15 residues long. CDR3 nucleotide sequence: TGCGCCAGCAGTCTAGCGGGGACCCGCTCCTACGAGCAGTACTTC. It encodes CASSLAGTRSYEQYF.

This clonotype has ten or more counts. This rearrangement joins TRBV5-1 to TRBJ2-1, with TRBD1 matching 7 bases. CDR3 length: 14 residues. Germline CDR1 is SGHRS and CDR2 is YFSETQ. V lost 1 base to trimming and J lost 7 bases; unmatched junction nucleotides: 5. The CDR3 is CASSLQGDTNEQFF. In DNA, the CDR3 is TGCGCCAGCAGCTTGCAGGGGGATACGAATGAGCAGTTCTTC.

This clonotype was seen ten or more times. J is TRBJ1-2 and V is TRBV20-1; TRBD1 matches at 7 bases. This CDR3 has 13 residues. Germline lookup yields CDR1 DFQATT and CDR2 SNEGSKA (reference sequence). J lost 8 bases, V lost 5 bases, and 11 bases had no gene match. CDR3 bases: TGCAGTGCTGGGGACAGCCTAACCGGGGGCTACACCTTC. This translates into CSAGDSLTGGYTF.

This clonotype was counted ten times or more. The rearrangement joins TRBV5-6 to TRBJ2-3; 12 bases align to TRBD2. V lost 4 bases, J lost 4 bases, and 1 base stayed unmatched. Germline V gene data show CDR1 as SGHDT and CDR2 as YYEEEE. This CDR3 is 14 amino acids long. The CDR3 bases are TGTGCCAGCAGCCTAGCGGGGGGGCCAGATACGCAGTATTTT. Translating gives CASSLAGGPDTQYF.

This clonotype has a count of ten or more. The CDR3 DNA follows: TGCGCCAGCAGCTCGAAAACTAGCGGGGCTTACAATGAGCAGTTCTTC. Translating gives CASSSKTSGAYNEQFF. The chain uses TRBV5-1 and TRBJ2-1, with 10 bases that match TRBD2. Germline V lookup: CDR1 SGHRS, CDR2 YFSETQ. Trimming took 3 bases from V and 4 from J; bases not matched to a gene: 7. CDR3 length equals 16 residues.

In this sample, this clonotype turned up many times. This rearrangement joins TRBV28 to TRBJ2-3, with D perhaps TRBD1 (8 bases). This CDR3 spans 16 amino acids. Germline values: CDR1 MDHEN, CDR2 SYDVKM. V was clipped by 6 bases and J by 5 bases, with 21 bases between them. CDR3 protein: CASRDTGGGGVDTQYF. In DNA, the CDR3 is TGTGCCAGCAGAGACACAGGGGGTGGGGGGGTAGATACGCAGTATTTT.

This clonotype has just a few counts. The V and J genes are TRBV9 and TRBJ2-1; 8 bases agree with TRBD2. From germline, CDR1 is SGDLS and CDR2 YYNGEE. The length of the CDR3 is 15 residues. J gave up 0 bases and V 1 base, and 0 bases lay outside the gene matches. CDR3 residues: CASSVSGGSYNEQFF. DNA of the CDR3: TGTGCCAGCAGCGTAAGCGGGGGCTCCTACAATGAGCAGTTCTTC.

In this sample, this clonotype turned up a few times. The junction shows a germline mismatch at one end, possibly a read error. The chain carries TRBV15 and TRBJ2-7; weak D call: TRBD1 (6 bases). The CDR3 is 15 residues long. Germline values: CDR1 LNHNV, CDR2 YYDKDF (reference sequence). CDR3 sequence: CATSRDLDSLHEQYF. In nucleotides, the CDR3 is TGTGCTACCAGCAGAGATCTGGACAGTCTTCACGAGCAGTACTTC.